The 26 T cell receptor beta chains presented below share a single source sample, sequenced in a study of monozygotic twins with cystic fibrosis. Assay: immunoSEQ multiplex PCR; the TCRdb copy retains only in-frame clones and omits some. The sample comprises fewer than 15,000 clones, roughly 85% of which are singletons, and 0.45% to 0.6% rests with the top ten. Material for sequencing was blood. These receptors were obtained from a man aged 18 to 35 with cystic fibrosis.

This clone was seen a handful of times. V and J are TRBV5-5 and TRBJ1-1; D ambiguous. CDR3 length equals 13 residues. V was trimmed by 0 bases and J by 10 bases, leaving 13 bases between them. The germline gives CDR1 SGHKS, CDR2 YYEKEE (reference sequence). CDR3 amino acids: CASSLGTGDGAFF. The CDR3 DNA is TGTGCCAGCAGCTTGGGGACCGGGGATGGAGCTTTCTTT.

This chain uses TRBV13 with TRBJ2-2; no clear D gene. The germline V gene encodes CDR1 PRHDT and CDR2 FYEKMQ (reference sequence). V was clipped by 6 bases and J by 4 bases, with 6 bases between them. This CDR3 is built from 12 residues. CDR3: CASSRRTGELFF. DNA for the CDR3: TGTGCCAGCAGTCGGCGCACCGGGGAGCTGTTTTTT.

The chain links TRBV28 to TRBJ2-1; D tentatively fits TRBD1 or TRBD2 (6 bases each). The V end lost 2 bases, the J end lost 3 bases, and 26 bases lay between the germline ends. CDR1 is MDHEN and CDR2 is SYDVKM in the germline V gene. The CDR3 has 20 residues. The CDR3 coding sequence is TGTGCCAGCAGTTTACCCGCCGTTCTGGGGGGCCTCGGCAACTACAATGAGCAGTTCTTC. Protein: CASSLPAVLGGLGNYNEQFF.

V gene TRBV4-1 combines with J gene TRBJ1-4, with D maybe TRBD1 (5 bases). Germline CDR1 and CDR2: MGHRA and YSYEKL. V was pared by 5 bases and J by 6 bases, with 16 bases between. This CDR3 spans 15 amino acids. The CDR3 reads CASSSGEGLYEKLFF. In DNA form, the CDR3 reads TGCGCCAGCAGCTCCGGAGAGGGGCTCTATGAAAAACTGTTTTTT.

The chain joins TRBV6-5 to TRBJ2-1; D is ambiguous. The CDR3 has 16 residues. The ends were cut back, 0 bases at V and 1 base at J, with 10 bases in the middle. Germline V CDR1 and CDR2: MNHEY, SVGAGI. The CDR3 reads CASSYSTRGSYNEQFF. In nucleotides, the CDR3 is TGTGCCAGCAGTTACTCGACCCGTGGATCCTACAATGAGCAGTTCTTC.

This clone was seen more than once but under ten times. The V call is TRBV27, the J call TRBJ2-7; 10 bases map to TRBD1. Germline CDR1 MNHEY, CDR2 SMNVEV (reference sequence). This CDR3 has 14 residues. V gave up 6 bases and J gave up 6 bases; unmatched junction bases: 8. The CDR3, as DNA: TGTGCCAGCAGCTCCTCGGACAGGGGGAGCGAGCAGTACTTC. Encoded protein: CASSSSDRGSEQYF.

This sequence joins TRBV5-1 and TRBJ1-1, with TRBD1 identical over 11 bases. With V trimmed by 4 bases and J by 3 bases, 2 bases remained unmatched. The CDR3 is 14 residues long. Germline loops: CDR1 SGHRS, CDR2 YFSETQ. The CDR3 coding sequence is TGCGCCAGCAGCCCGGGACAGGGGGACACTGAAGCTTTCTTT. Translation: CASSPGQGDTEAFF.

The chain joins TRBV28 to TRBJ1-1, with D unclear. The CDR3 covers 13 residues. Germline assignment: CDR1 MDHEN and CDR2 SYDVKM. Trimming removed 1 base at V and 7 bases at J, with 10 bases between. DNA for the CDR3: TGTGCCAGCAGTTTATTCGGCAGGTTTGAAGCTTTCTTT. It encodes CASSLFGRFEAFF.

The V gene is TRBV27, the J gene TRBJ2-2; 11 nucleotides line up with TRBD1. J was trimmed by 5 bases and V by 5 bases; bases with no gene match: 10. Germline assignment: CDR1 MNHEY and CDR2 SMNVEV (reference sequence). The CDR3 contains 17 residues. The CDR3 region is CASSRGPGTGGTGELFF. In DNA form, the CDR3 reads TGTGCCAGCAGTCGTGGACCGGGGACAGGGGGAACCGGGGAGCTGTTTTTT.

This clone was observed once. CDR3 DNA: TGCGCCAGCAGCACCCAGCCGGCCTACGAGCAGTACTTC. This sequence encodes CASSTQPAYEQYF. This chain joins TRBV5-1 and TRBJ2-7; D gene unclear. The CDR3 contains 13 residues. V lost 4 bases and J 2 bases, leaving 10 bases between the germline ends. In germline, CDR1 is SGHRS, CDR2 YFSETQ.

The chain has TRBV7-8 and TRBJ2-1, with a weak D call TRBD2 (5 bases). This CDR3 comprises 13 residues. V was pared by 7 bases and J by 3 bases, with 10 bases between. Germline values: CDR1 SGHVS, CDR2 FQNEAQ. The CDR3 spells CASNLAGYNEQFF. As DNA, the CDR3 is TGTGCCAGCAACCTAGCCGGCTACAATGAGCAGTTCTTC.

V gene TRBV14 combines with J gene TRBJ2-5; the match to TRBD2 covers 11 bases. CDR3 length equals 17 residues. From germline, CDR1 is SGHDN and CDR2 FVKESK. The junction had 7 bases not matched to a gene; V was cut back by 4 bases and J by 0 bases. The CDR3 bases are TGTGCCAGCAGCCCAGTAGCGGGAGGGCCGAACCAAGAGACCCAGTACTTC. Translation gives CASSPVAGGPNQETQYF.

The rearrangement links TRBV6-5 to TRBJ2-7; 7 bases fit TRBD1. Germline CDR1 MNHEY, CDR2 SVGAGI. The CDR3 has 14 amino acids. The J segment lost 5 bases and the V segment lost 3 bases, leaving 7 bases of the junction unmatched. CDR3 residues: CASSYRQGRDEQYF. CDR3 nucleotides: TGTGCCAGCAGTTATAGACAGGGCCGGGACGAGCAGTACTTC.

The chain combines TRBV11-3 with TRBJ2-5; 7 nucleotides align to TRBD1. Losses at the gene ends were 5 bases for V and 5 bases for J; bases not matched to a gene: 5. This CDR3 comprises 13 residues. Germline V gives CDR1 SGHNT, CDR2 YENEEA. CDR3 sequence: CASSRGRGETQYF. The CDR3 DNA follows: TGTGCCAGCAGCAGGGGGCGCGGGGAGACCCAGTACTTC.

As for this clone: One junction end does not reproduce the germline sequence, and a read error may be involved. J is TRBJ2-5 and V is TRBV6-6, with 11 positions matching TRBD2. The CDR3 runs 14 residues. The germline V gene has CDR1 MNHNY and CDR2 SVGAGI (reference sequence). The CDR3 DNA reads TGTGCCAGCAGTACTAGCGGGGGACAAGAGGCCCAGTACTTC. Its translation: CASSTSGGQEAQYF.

J is TRBJ1-2 and V is TRBV5-5; perhaps TRBD1 as D (5 bases). From germline, CDR1 is SGHKS and CDR2 YYEKEE (reference sequence). Trimming removed 3 bases at V and 8 bases at J, with 11 bases between. The CDR3 consists of 12 residues. The CDR3 DNA sequence: TGTGCCAGCAGCTACCTGGGGGACGGCTACACCTTC. This sequence encodes CASSYLGDGYTF.

The rearrangement links TRBV19 to TRBJ2-7, with TRBD2 matching over 13 bases. J was trimmed by 1 base and V by 3 bases; bases with no gene match: 9. The CDR3 covers 18 residues. Germline lookup yields CDR1 LNHDA and CDR2 SQIVND (reference sequence). CDR3 nucleotides: TGTGCCAGTAGTATGAGGCGGACTAGCGGGGGCCGTTCCTACGAGCAGTACTTC. Translation: CASSMRRTSGGRSYEQYF.

This chain connects TRBV19 to TRBJ2-7; no firm D call. The CDR3 extends over 12 amino acids. V was shortened by 6 bases and J by 1 base, with 7 bases between the two germline ends. Germline loops: CDR1 LNHDA, CDR2 SQIVND (reference sequence). The CDR3: CASRRTSYEQYF. The CDR3 bases are TGTGCCAGTAGACGGACGTCCTACGAGCAGTACTTC.

The chain employs TRBV5-5 and TRBJ2-7; a weak D match, TRBD2 (5 bases). V lost 5 bases and J 7 bases, leaving 16 bases between the germline ends. There are 13 residues in the CDR3. CDR1 is SGHKS and CDR2 is YYEKEE in the germline V gene (reference sequence). The DNA of the CDR3 is TGTGCCAGCAGAACGTTAGAGGGAAGTGAGCAGTACTTC. It is translated as CASRTLEGSEQYF.

The CDR3 DNA sequence: TGTGCCAGCAGTTCCCCCGGGACAGGATATGGCTACACCTTC. Amino acids: CASSSPGTGYGYTF. The rearrangement uses TRBV6-5 and TRBJ1-2, with 8 nucleotides matching TRBD1. From germline, CDR1 is MNHEY and CDR2 SVGAGI. J lost 5 bases, V lost 4 bases, and 6 bases had no gene match. The CDR3 is made up of 14 amino acids.

The J gene is TRBJ2-2, the V gene TRBV2, with 11 bases lining up with TRBD1. Germline V CDR1 and CDR2: SNHLY, FYNNEI. The V and J ends lost 3 bases and 3 bases, in that order; junction bases with no gene match: 3. This CDR3 region has 16 residues. CDR3 in DNA: TGTGCCAGCAGTGACCAGGGACAGGGGGACACCGGGGAGCTGTTTTTT. Its protein product is CASSDQGQGDTGELFF.

This sequence joins TRBV10-3 and TRBJ2-5; D is unresolved. Looked up from germline, CDR1 is ENHRY and CDR2 is SYGVKD. The germline V and J ends were trimmed by 8 bases and 4 bases, with 8 bases remaining between them. The CDR3 runs to 11 residues. The CDR3 sequence is CAIASAETQYF. CDR3 in DNA: TGTGCCATCGCTAGTGCAGAGACCCAGTACTTC.

CDR3 region: CASSVDAGIVANEKLFF. In nucleotides, the CDR3 is TGTGCCAGCAGCGTAGACGCAGGGATAGTAGCTAATGAAAAACTGTTTTTT. V is TRBV9 and J is TRBJ1-4, with D possibly matching TRBD1 (5 bases). CDR3 length equals 17 residues. Germline V gene sequence: CDR1 SGDLS, CDR2 YYNGEE. Trimming removed 0 bases from V and 3 bases from J, with 15 bases in between.

This sequence joins TRBV29-1 and TRBJ1-2, with 7 bases lining up with TRBD1. Germline V gives CDR1 SQVTM, CDR2 ANQGSEA. J was trimmed by 4 bases and V by 2 bases; bases with no gene match: 4. The CDR3 spans 13 residues. CDR3 sequence: CSVETAGGYGYTF. In DNA form, the CDR3 reads TGCAGCGTTGAAACCGCAGGGGGCTATGGCTACACCTTC.

The J gene is TRBJ2-5, the V gene TRBV5-6; a weak D match, TRBD2 (6 bases). The germline V and J ends were trimmed by 0 bases and 12 bases, with 15 bases remaining between them. CDR1 is SGHDT and CDR2 is YYEEEE in the germline V gene. CDR3 length: 13 residues. The CDR3 here is CASSLGMGGRKYF. DNA for the CDR3: TGTGCCAGCAGCTTGGGGATGGGGGGACGGAAGTACTTC.

This chain uses TRBV19 with TRBJ2-3, with 7 bases identical to TRBD2. Germline loops: CDR1 LNHDA, CDR2 SQIVND (reference sequence). This CDR3 spans 15 amino acids. Losses at the gene ends were 3 bases for V and 4 bases for J; bases not matched to a gene: 7. The CDR3 loop reads CASSMASGVPDTQYF. As DNA, the CDR3 is TGTGCCAGTAGTATGGCCAGCGGGGTCCCAGATACGCAGTATTTT. Full variable domain (remainder filled in from reference TRBV19 and TRBJ2-3): DGGITQSPKYLFRKEGQNVTLSCEQNLNHDAMYWYRQDPGQGLRLIYYSQIVNDFQKGDIAEGYSVSREKKESFPLTVTSAQKNPTAFYLCASSMASGVPDTQYFGPGTRLTVL.